This entry lists 28 T cell receptor beta chains sequenced from one sample in a study of blood T cell repertoires in COVID-19. Only in-frame clones appear in the TCRdb table, and some are missing; sequencing was by immunoSEQ multiplex PCR. The sample yields some 81,000 clones, around 96% seen once. The sample taken for sequencing was peripheral blood. These receptors originate from a human donor with active COVID-19. The donor label of this sample is uncertain.

The chain couples TRBV7-9 to TRBJ2-7; TRBD1 agrees at 11 bases. There are 17 residues in the CDR3. The trim removed 1 base at V and 2 bases at J, leaving 7 bases unmatched. CDR1 SEHNR and CDR2 FQNEAQ come from the germline V gene (reference sequence). The CDR3, as DNA: TGTGCCAGCAGCTTAGGATTCGGGACAGGGGGACCCTACGAGCAGTACTTC. It specifies CASSLGFGTGGPYEQYF.

This sequence joins TRBV18 and TRBJ2-3; tentatively, D is TRBD1 (5 bases). With 4 bases removed from V and 3 bases from J, the gap between germline ends came to 17 bases. The CDR3 is 16 amino acids. The germline V gene has CDR1 KGHSH and CDR2 LQKENI. The CDR3 sequence is CASSQAGLFGTDTQYF. The CDR3 DNA sequence: TGTGCCAGCTCACAAGCAGGGCTTTTTGGTACAGATACGCAGTATTTT.

This chain uses TRBV15 with TRBJ2-2; D unresolved. Trimming removed 0 bases at V and 0 bases at J, with 5 bases between. Germline V gives CDR1 LNHNV, CDR2 YYDKDF (reference sequence). The CDR3 spans 15 residues. The CDR3 is CATSRDYSNTGELFF. Here the CDR3 DNA reads TGTGCCACCAGCAGAGACTACTCGAACACCGGGGAGCTGTTTTTT.

The rearrangement links TRBV27 to TRBJ2-3; TRBD2 matches 7 bases. The V gene's germline CDR1 is MNHEY and CDR2 SMNVEV (reference sequence). Trimming took 8 bases from V and 3 from J; bases not matched to a gene: 5. The length of the CDR3 is 13 residues. For the CDR3, the DNA is TGTGCCAGCCAGCGGGGAGGGACAGATACGCAGTATTTT. Its protein product is CASQRGGTDTQYF.

This chain links TRBV6-5 with TRBJ1-4, with 8 bases matching TRBD1. The CDR3 contains 14 residues. The ends lost 6 bases at V and 4 bases at J; junction bases unmatched: 4. Germline assignment: CDR1 MNHEY and CDR2 SVGAGI. The CDR3 DNA reads as TGTGCCAGCAGGAGGACAGGGATTAATGAAAAACTGTTTTTT. This sequence encodes CASRRTGINEKLFF.

This clone has just one count. The CDR3 DNA is TGTGCCAGCAGTTACGGTAGCGGGGGGGGTGAGCAGTTCTTC. It codes for CASSYGSGGGEQFF. This chain connects TRBV6-5 to TRBJ2-1; TRBD2 agrees at 11 bases. The CDR3 has 14 residues. Germline V CDR1 and CDR2: MNHEY, SVGAGI. The V gene end was trimmed by 2 bases and the J gene end by 9 bases; junction bases not matched to a gene: 3.

The rearrangement joins TRBV3-1 (or the pseudogene TRBV3-2) to TRBJ1-1; D gene ambiguous. This CDR3 has 14 residues. The germline gives CDR1 LGHDT, CDR2 YNNKEL (reference sequence). V dropped 3 bases and J dropped 1 base, with 9 bases sitting between them. CDR3 sequence (DNA): TGTGCCAGCAGCCAGAGGGAGGAGAACACTGAAGCTTTCTTT. This translates into CASSQREENTEAFF.

The chain is built from TRBV20-1 and TRBJ1-2; D is undetermined. The CDR3 is 11 residues long. Trimming shortened V by 1 base and J by 8 bases, and 8 bases separated the two germline ends. From germline, CDR1 is DFQATT and CDR2 SNEGSKA (reference sequence). CDR3 in amino acids: CSARVRAGYTF. Written as DNA, the CDR3 is TGCAGTGCTAGAGTGCGGGCCGGCTACACCTTC.

The J gene is TRBJ2-7, the V gene TRBV6-1, with 7 bases lining up with TRBD1. J was trimmed by 3 bases and V by 1 base; bases with no gene match: 6. The CDR3 has 15 amino acids. Germline loops: CDR1 MNHNS, CDR2 SASEGT. This CDR3 is CASSEGGTAIYEQYF. Written as DNA, the CDR3 is TGTGCCAGCAGTGAAGGGGGGACAGCTATCTACGAGCAGTACTTC.

The J gene is TRBJ1-2, the V gene TRBV7-9, with D possibly matching TRBD1 (5 bases). Trimming took 5 bases from V and 2 from J, leaving 12 bases between them. The CDR3 runs 14 residues. From germline, CDR1 is SEHNR and CDR2 FQNEAQ (reference sequence). The CDR3 sequence is CASSNQPGNYGYTF. CDR3 DNA: TGTGCCAGCAGCAACCAGCCAGGGAACTATGGCTACACCTTC.

J is TRBJ2-3 and V is TRBV5-1, with TRBD1 identical over 7 bases. CDR3 length: 17 residues. V gave up 0 bases and J gave up 2 bases; unmatched junction bases: 9. Germline CDR1 reads SGHRS; CDR2 reads YFSETQ. CDR3 amino acids: CASSLGGTADYTDTQYF. The DNA of the CDR3 is TGCGCCAGCAGCTTGGGAGGGACAGCTGATTACACAGATACGCAGTATTTT.

The chain is built from TRBV7-2 and TRBJ1-4; no reliable D call. V lost 5 bases and J 0 bases, leaving 13 bases between the germline ends. CDR1 and CDR2 (germline): SGHTA, FQGNSA. The CDR3 covers 16 residues. The CDR3 spells CASSPNSPATNEKLFF. CDR3 in DNA: TGTGCCAGCAGCCCAAACTCGCCCGCAACTAATGAAAAACTGTTTTTT.

V usage is TRBV27 and J usage is TRBJ2-5, with 12 bases lining up with TRBD2. Germline CDR1 MNHEY, CDR2 SMNVEV (reference sequence). This CDR3 comprises 16 residues. V trimming: 6 bases; J trimming: 1 base; junction bases outside the gene matches: 6. The CDR3 loop is CASRPGLAGLQETQYF. The CDR3 bases are TGTGCCAGCAGGCCTGGACTAGCGGGACTCCAAGAGACCCAGTACTTC.

CDR3 amino acids: CASSEWGGLTGELFF. The CDR3 bases are TGTGCCAGCAGTGAATGGGGGGGGCTCACCGGGGAGCTGTTTTTT. The gene calls are TRBV25-1 and TRBJ2-2, with D maybe TRBD2 (7 bases). From germline, CDR1 is MGHDK and CDR2 SYGVNS. The CDR3 consists of 15 residues. V gave up 1 base and J gave up 4 bases, with 10 bases separating them. The complete variable domain, with remaining parts taken from reference TRBV25-1 and TRBJ2-2, reads EADIYQTPRYLVIGTGKKITLECSQTMGHDKMYWYQQDPGMELHLIHYSYGVNSTEKGDLSSESTVSRIRTEHFPLTLESARPSHTSQYLCASSEWGGLTGELFFGEGSRLTVL.

CDR3 DNA sequence: TGTGCTAGTGGTCCCGGACTAGCGGGGTCGGTGGATGAGCAGTTCTTC. As protein: CASGPGLAGSVDEQFF. The gene calls are TRBV12-5 and TRBJ2-1; 12 bases fit TRBD2. With 5 bases clipped from V and 8 bases from J, the junction kept 10 bases outside the gene matches. Germline V gene lookup returns CDR1 LGHNT and CDR2 FRNRAP. The CDR3 extends over 16 amino acids. The full variable domain, its missing parts supplied by reference TRBV12-5 and TRBJ2-1, is DARVTQTPRHKVTEMGQEVTMRCQPILGHNTVFWYRQTMMQGLELLAYFRNRAPLDDSGMPKDRFSAEMPDATLATLKIQPSEPRDSAVYFCASGPGLAGSVDEQFFGPGTRLTVL.

The chain has TRBV19 and TRBJ2-6; 9 bases map to TRBD2. V shed 4 bases and J 2 bases; nucleotides not matched to a gene: 3. The CDR3 is made up of 16 amino acids. Germline-derived CDR1 and CDR2 are LNHDA and SQIVND (reference sequence). CDR3 bases: TGTGCCAGTAGTAGTAGCGGGAGTGCTGGGGCCAACGTCCTGACTTTC. Amino acids: CASSSSGSAGANVLTF.

The chain joins TRBV3-1 (or the pseudogene TRBV3-2) to TRBJ2-7, with D possibly TRBD1 on 5 matching bases. The CDR3 totals 16 residues. Trimming removed 1 base at V and 0 bases at J, with 13 bases between. Germline V lookup: CDR1 LGHDT, CDR2 YNNKEL (reference sequence). CDR3 region: CASSQVQGYNSYEQYF. The CDR3 bases are TGTGCCAGCAGCCAAGTGCAGGGTTACAACTCCTACGAGCAGTACTTC.

The V gene is TRBV6-5, the J gene TRBJ2-7, with TRBD2 identical over 10 bases. In germline, CDR1 is MNHEY, CDR2 SVGAGI. The CDR3 is made up of 14 amino acids. The trim removed 4 bases at V and 1 base at J, leaving 1 base unmatched. CDR3 loop: CASSLLAGSYEQYF. The CDR3, as DNA: TGTGCCAGCAGTTTACTAGCGGGGTCCTACGAGCAGTACTTC.

The chain links TRBV10-3 to TRBJ2-2, with 7 nucleotides matching TRBD1. The trim removed 10 bases at V and 6 bases at J, leaving 5 bases unmatched. From germline, CDR1 is ENHRY and CDR2 SYGVKD. The CDR3 has 12 amino acids. CDR3 nucleotide sequence: TGTGCCACCTCACAGGGGCCCGGGGAGCTGTTTTTT. Translating gives CATSQGPGELFF.

The rearrangement uses TRBV7-2 and TRBJ1-5; D is possibly TRBD1 (6 bases). This CDR3 has 14 amino acids. CDR1 is SGHTA, CDR2 FQGNSA, per germline. V gave up 2 bases and J gave up 4 bases, with 9 bases separating them. The CDR3 sequence is CASSLQGTNQPQHF. CDR3 sequence (DNA): TGTGCCAGCAGCTTACAGGGGACGAATCAGCCCCAGCATTTT.

The chain combines TRBV9 with TRBJ2-7; tentative D call: TRBD2 (7 bases). CDR1 is SGDLS, CDR2 YYNGEE, per germline. There are 15 residues in the CDR3. V was trimmed by 4 bases and J by 6 bases, leaving 20 bases between them. CDR3 DNA sequence: TGTGCCAGCAGCACGCGCGGGGGCAAAGATGGCGAGCAGTACTTC. This encodes CASSTRGGKDGEQYF. Looking up the rest from reference TRBV9 and TRBJ2-7 gives the full variable domain: DSGVTQTPKHLITATGQRVTLRCSPRSGDLSVYWYQQSLDQGLQFLIQYYNGEERAKGNILERFSAQQFPDLHSELNLSSLELGDSALYFCASSTRGGKDGEQYFGPGTRLTVT.

J is TRBJ2-2 and V is TRBV7-9; D perhaps matches TRBD1 (5 bases). The CDR3 is made up of 16 amino acids. V was trimmed by 10 bases and J by 4 bases, leaving 22 bases between them. Germline CDR1 is SEHNR and CDR2 is FQNEAQ (reference sequence). The CDR3 reads CATPPQGLYSTGELFF. For the CDR3, the DNA is TGTGCCACCCCCCCGCAGGGATTGTATAGCACCGGGGAGCTGTTTTTT.

This clone is a singleton in its sample. This rearrangement joins TRBV6-1 to TRBJ2-5; 7 nucleotides line up with TRBD1. The germline V gene encodes CDR1 MNHNS and CDR2 SASEGT. Unmatched junction bases numbered 5, after V lost 3 bases and J lost 7 bases. The CDR3 extends over 13 amino acids. CDR3 sequence (DNA): TGTGCCAGCAGTGACGAAGGGGGCGCGACCCAGTACTTC. Protein sequence: CASSDEGGATQYF.

V gene TRBV5-5 combines with J gene TRBJ1-4; no firm D call. Germline V gene lookup returns CDR1 SGHKS and CDR2 YYEKEE (reference sequence). CDR3 length: 13 residues. Trimming stripped 2 bases from V and 7 bases from J, with 9 bases between. The CDR3 here is CASSFLAGEKLFF. CDR3 DNA sequence: TGTGCCAGCAGCTTTTTGGCGGGTGAAAAACTGTTTTTT.

The rearrangement links TRBV6-1 to TRBJ2-7; TRBD2 aligns across 7 bases. Losses at the gene ends were 5 bases for V and 2 bases for J; bases not matched to a gene: 6. The CDR3 sequence is 14 residues long. Germline V gives CDR1 MNHNS, CDR2 SASEGT. CDR3 in DNA: TGTGCCAGCAGTTTGGGGGGGGGTACCTACGAGCAGTACTTC. Its protein is CASSLGGGTYEQYF.

This sequence joins TRBV25-1 and TRBJ2-3, with 11 bases aligning to TRBD1. V dropped 7 bases and J dropped 5; count of bases not matched to a gene: 5. This CDR3 is built from 14 residues. Germline CDR1 is MGHDK and CDR2 is SYGVNS. The CDR3 bases are TGTGCCAGCAAAGGGACAGGGGGGGGAGATACGCAGTATTTT. It specifies CASKGTGGGDTQYF.

The rearrangement uses TRBV6-5 and TRBJ2-7; D may be TRBD2 (5 bases). This CDR3 is built from 13 residues. The germline CDR1 and CDR2 sequences are MNHEY and SVGAGI. V was cut by 8 bases and J by 0 bases, with 11 bases left in between. CDR3 residues: CASGAGGSYEQYF. The CDR3 region has the DNA TGTGCCAGCGGCGCTGGAGGCTCCTACGAGCAGTACTTC.

V usage is TRBV28 and J usage is TRBJ2-7; D perhaps matches TRBD2 (5 bases). CDR3 length equals 15 residues. V was cut by 5 bases and J by 3 bases, with 17 bases left in between. Per germline, CDR1 MDHEN and CDR2 SYDVKM. The CDR3 reads CASSPEVAEDYEQYF. CDR3 bases: TGTGCCAGCAGTCCCGAAGTGGCGGAGGACTACGAGCAGTACTTC.